These 29 T cell receptor beta chains originate from one sample sequenced in a study of PD-1 blockade in classical Hodgkin lymphoma. Each and every patient relapsed after autologous stem cell transplantation, and patients got differing brentuximab vedotin exposure. Libraries were prepared by immunoSEQ multiplex PCR; TCRdb keeps only in-frame clonotypes and omits some of them. The sample includes 120,000 to 150,000 clones, approximately 80% of them seen just once. Specimen: peripheral blood mononuclear cells (PBMCs), collected before the second cycle of nivolumab. Receptors were obtained from a human donor with classical Hodgkin lymphoma.

This rearrangement joins TRBV15 to TRBJ1-5; perhaps TRBD1 as D (5 bases). This CDR3 is 15 amino acids long. CDR1 and CDR2 from the germline V gene are LNHNV and YYDKDF (reference sequence). V lost 1 base and J 6 bases, leaving 13 bases between the germline ends. The CDR3 sequence: CATSRGGRGGQPQHF. The DNA for the CDR3 is TGTGCCACCAGCAGAGGAGGGAGGGGAGGTCAGCCCCAGCATTTT.

V is TRBV4-1 and J is TRBJ2-3, with D tentatively TRBD1 (6 bases). The CDR3 loop spans 17 amino acids. Deletions cut 4 bases from V and 1 base from J, with 18 bases between. Germline V gene lookup returns CDR1 MGHRA and CDR2 YSYEKL. CDR3 region: CASSRGGRRLGTDTQYF. DNA of the CDR3: TGCGCCAGCAGCCGAGGGGGACGGCGCCTCGGCACAGATACGCAGTATTTT.

This chain connects TRBV6-5 to TRBJ1-1, with a tentative D call TRBD1 (6 bases). Germline-derived CDR1 and CDR2 are MNHEY and SVGAGI. V was cut by 2 bases and J by 1 base, with 11 bases left in between. This CDR3 has 15 residues. In DNA form, the CDR3 reads TGTGCCAGCAGTTACCGACAGGCGAAGAACACTGAAGCTTTCTTT. Protein product: CASSYRQAKNTEAFF.

V is TRBV9 and J is TRBJ1-5; D not certain. Trimming took off 3 bases at V and 9 bases at J, with 13 bases between the two ends. CDR1 and CDR2 (germline): SGDLS, YYNGEE. CDR3 length equals 13 residues. The CDR3 DNA sequence: TGTGCCAGCAGCGGGGGAGCCGGATGGCCCCAGCATTTT. Translated, it gives CASSGGAGWPQHF.

This clone was counted a few times. CDR3 loop: CASSEEGRDGYTF. The DNA for the CDR3 is TGTGCCAGCAGTGAAGAGGGGCGCGATGGCTACACCTTC. The chain carries TRBV6-4 and TRBJ1-2, with TRBD1 as a possible D gene (5 bases). The CDR3 contains 13 residues. Per germline, CDR1 MRHNA and CDR2 SNTAGT. With 3 bases removed from V and 6 bases from J, the gap between germline ends came to 11 bases.

The V call is TRBV10-3, the J call TRBJ2-1; D tentatively fits TRBD1 or TRBD2 (5 bases each). The germline V and J ends were trimmed by 6 bases and 8 bases, with 23 bases remaining between them. The V gene's germline CDR1 is ENHRY and CDR2 SYGVKD. The CDR3 consists of 16 residues. In DNA, the CDR3 is TGTGCCATCAGCAACCGGGACCCGATCGTCGGGGATGAGCAGTTCTTC. Amino acid sequence: CAISNRDPIVGDEQFF.

The V and J genes are TRBV6-1 and TRBJ2-2; tentative D call: TRBD2 (6 bases). V was clipped by 7 bases and J by 6 bases, with 12 bases between them. The length of the CDR3 is 13 residues. Germline CDR1 and CDR2: MNHNS and SASEGT. CDR3 residues: CASTGLFSGELFF. The CDR3 nucleotides read TGTGCCAGCACGGGACTCTTCTCCGGGGAGCTGTTTTTT.

The chain recombines TRBV7-2 with TRBJ2-5; the D gene is possibly TRBD2 (5 bases). V was trimmed by 4 bases and J by 5 bases, leaving 14 bases between them. This CDR3 comprises 14 residues. In germline, CDR1 is SGHTA, CDR2 FQGNSA. The CDR3 region has the DNA TGTGCCAGCAGCTCGGGGTTCCCAAGTGAGACCCAGTACTTC. This translates into CASSSGFPSETQYF.

The count of this clone is one. This sequence joins TRBV6-5 and TRBJ1-1; TRBD1 matches 7 bases. The germline CDR1 and CDR2 sequences are MNHEY and SVGAGI. CDR3 size: 14 residues. With V trimmed by 2 bases and J by 2 bases, 2 bases remained unmatched. The chain's CDR3 is CASSYRGHNTEAFF. The CDR3, as DNA: TGTGCCAGCAGTTACAGGGGGCATAACACTGAAGCTTTCTTT.

The V call is TRBV7-3, the J call TRBJ2-1; D gene uncertain. Germline loops: CDR1 SGHTA, CDR2 FQGTGA. The CDR3 contains 12 residues. V gave up 3 bases and J gave up 6 bases, with 6 bases separating them. The CDR3 bases are TGTGCCAGCAGCTTTATACCCAATGAGCAGTTCTTC. Its translation is CASSFIPNEQFF.

A few counts support this clone. Other DNA sequences from this sample encode an identical CDR3 as well. The genes are TRBV6-5 and TRBJ1-1; D is possibly TRBD1 (5 bases). Germline V gene lookup returns CDR1 MNHEY and CDR2 SVGAGI. Trimming cost V 2 bases and J 1 base, with 8 bases left between them. The CDR3 has 14 residues. In DNA, the CDR3 is TGTGCCAGCAGTTACGCGAGGGGGAACACTGAAGCTTTCTTT. Its translation: CASSYARGNTEAFF.

This clone was seen just once. The chain couples TRBV7-2 to TRBJ1-4; D might be TRBD1 (6 bases). This CDR3 has 15 amino acids. Germline V lookup: CDR1 SGHTA, CDR2 FQGNSA. The V end lost 5 bases, the J end lost 0 bases, and 10 bases lay between the germline ends. CDR3 coding DNA: TGTGCCAGCAGCCTCGGACAGACAACTAATGAAAAACTGTTTTTT. It specifies CASSLGQTTNEKLFF.

The gene calls are TRBV5-1 and TRBJ2-5; the match to TRBD2 covers 13 bases. In germline, CDR1 is SGHRS, CDR2 YFSETQ. This CDR3 has 13 residues. J gave up 10 bases and V 3 bases, and 3 bases lay outside the gene matches. The CDR3 sequence is CASSSGLAGDQYF. Here the CDR3 DNA reads TGCGCCAGCAGCTCAGGACTAGCGGGGGACCAGTACTTC.

CDR3 loop: CSVEAKTRATQDYGYTF. The CDR3 DNA reads as TGCAGCGTTGAAGCTAAAACCCGGGCCACCCAAGACTATGGCTACACCTTC. This sequence joins TRBV29-1 and TRBJ1-2; the D is unclear. The length of the CDR3 is 17 residues. From germline, CDR1 is SQVTM and CDR2 ANQGSEA. V shed 1 base and J shed 3 bases, with 21 bases lying between them.

The chain is built from TRBV5-4 and TRBJ1-2, with D possibly being TRBD1 (5 bases). CDR1 is SGHNT, CDR2 YYREEE, per germline (reference sequence). V shed 3 bases and J shed 3 bases, with 9 bases lying between them. There are 13 residues in the CDR3. The CDR3 loop is CASSSLGDYGYTF. The CDR3 nucleotides are TGTGCCAGCAGCTCTCTAGGGGACTATGGCTACACCTTC.

This sequence joins TRBV7-2 and TRBJ2-7; D may be TRBD1 (6 bases). Trimming took 5 bases from V and 2 from J, leaving 19 bases between them. This CDR3 comprises 16 residues. The germline V gene encodes CDR1 SGHTA and CDR2 FQGNSA. The CDR3 region has the DNA TGTGCCAGCAGCAAGCGCTACACAGGGTTTCCCTACGAGCAGTACTTC. This codes for CASSKRYTGFPYEQYF.

This chain links TRBV28 with TRBJ1-2; 12 bases map to TRBD1. V gave up 7 bases and J gave up 5 bases; unmatched junction bases: 14. The CDR3 extends over 17 amino acids. Germline CDR1 reads MDHEN; CDR2 reads SYDVKM. CDR3 DNA sequence: TGTGCCAGCAAGTATCCCGGGACAGGGGGCGATATATATGGCTACACCTTC. Amino acids: CASKYPGTGGDIYGYTF.

The V gene is TRBV5-6, the J gene TRBJ1-1, with D hard to call. Trimming cost V 2 bases and J 4 bases, with 15 bases left between them. Germline V gene data show CDR1 as SGHDT and CDR2 as YYEEEE. The CDR3 is 15 residues long. CDR3 nucleotide sequence: TGTGCCAGCAGCTTTCCTAGGGATCGGTCCACTGAAGCTTTCTTT. Residues: CASSFPRDRSTEAFF.

This clone was found a few times. The V and J genes are TRBV28 and TRBJ2-3; 8 bases are a match to TRBD1. Germline-derived CDR1 and CDR2 are MDHEN and SYDVKM. This CDR3 region has 16 residues. V lost 6 bases and J lost 1; bases outside the gene matches: 9. CDR3 loop: CASSPPGQGGTDTQYF. As DNA, the CDR3 is TGTGCCAGCAGCCCTCCTGGACAGGGCGGCACAGATACGCAGTATTTT.

This chain connects TRBV7-9 to TRBJ2-5; 7 nucleotides align to TRBD1. The V gene end was trimmed by 6 bases and the J gene end by 3 bases; junction bases not matched to a gene: 4. Germline V gene sequence: CDR1 SEHNR, CDR2 FQNEAQ (reference sequence). CDR3 length equals 13 residues. CDR3 nucleotides: TGTGCCAGCAGGCCTGGGACAGAAGAGACCCAGTACTTC. Translated: CASRPGTEETQYF.

This clone was seen only once. The chain combines TRBV2 with TRBJ2-3; TRBD2 matches 8 bases. V shed 2 bases and J 1 base; nucleotides not matched to a gene: 8. The CDR3 consists of 17 residues. Per germline, CDR1 SNHLY and CDR2 FYNNEI. DNA of the CDR3: TGTGCCAGCAGTGAATCGCGGGGTAGCGGGGGCACAGATACGCAGTATTTT. Protein product: CASSESRGSGGTDTQYF.

The genes are TRBV2 and TRBJ1-2; TRBD1 aligns across 9 bases. The CDR3 contains 15 residues. From germline, CDR1 is SNHLY and CDR2 FYNNEI. V dropped 1 base and J dropped 7; count of bases not matched to a gene: 7. CDR3 amino acids: CASSEEWTGASGYTF. As DNA, the CDR3 is TGTGCCAGCAGTGAAGAGTGGACAGGGGCGAGTGGCTACACCTTC.

The chain is built from TRBV28 and TRBJ2-5, with TRBD1 matching over 7 bases. The junction had 12 bases not matched to a gene; V was cut back by 1 base and J by 7 bases. Germline CDR1 and CDR2: MDHEN and SYDVKM. The CDR3 loop spans 16 amino acids. As DNA, the CDR3 is TGTGCCAGCAGTTTATCTCCGACAGGGCGCTCGGGGACCCAGTACTTC. Amino acid sequence: CASSLSPTGRSGTQYF.

This clone was seen a handful of times. The chain recombines TRBV18 with TRBJ2-1, with D tentatively TRBD2 (5 bases). This CDR3 has 12 residues. The V end lost 4 bases, the J end lost 8 bases, and 9 bases lay between the germline ends. Germline lookup yields CDR1 KGHSH and CDR2 LQKENI. The CDR3 loop reads CASSLLADEQFF. The CDR3 bases are TGTGCCAGCTCACTTCTAGCAGATGAGCAGTTCTTC.

This clone was detected only a few times. At one boundary the junction diverges from the germline segment, which might be a read error. This sequence joins TRBV28 and TRBJ2-7, with D unresolved. The CDR3 spans 17 residues. Germline V gene sequence: CDR1 MDHEN, CDR2 SYDVKM. DNA of the CDR3: TGTTCCAGTTTATCCTTAGGTGGCGGATTTTCCGGCTACGAGCAGTACTTC. Translating it yields CSSLSLGGGFSGYEQYF.

This clone was counted a single time. CDR3 loop: CASSYSVQGSSYEQYF. Written as DNA, the CDR3 is TGTGCCAGCAGTTACTCGGTACAGGGGAGCTCCTACGAGCAGTACTTC. The rearrangement uses TRBV6-5 and TRBJ2-5; TRBD1 matches 7 bases. The J call may be incorrect, as the DNA end agrees better with TRBJ2-7. Germline V gene lookup returns CDR1 MNHEY and CDR2 SVGAGI. The length of the CDR3 is 16 residues.

The chain joins TRBV29-1 to TRBJ2-7, with D hard to call. Trimming left V 7 bases short and J 2 bases short, with 18 bases between. CDR3 length: 14 residues. CDR1 is SQVTM and CDR2 is ANQGSEA in the germline V gene. The CDR3 loop reads CSDHTASRAYEQYF. The CDR3 DNA sequence: TGCAGCGATCATACCGCCTCTCGTGCCTACGAGCAGTACTTC.

V is TRBV2 and J is TRBJ2-3, with a possible D match to TRBD1 (6 bases). The CDR3 loop spans 14 amino acids. From germline, CDR1 is SNHLY and CDR2 FYNNEI. Trimming stripped 6 bases from V and 4 bases from J, with 14 bases between. The CDR3 nucleotides are TGTGCCAGCAGGGCCGGGACAACCTCAGATACGCAGTATTTT. Protein: CASRAGTTSDTQYF.

The chain uses TRBV7-2 and TRBJ1-1, with TRBD1 identical over 8 bases. The CDR3 extends over 13 amino acids. Per germline, CDR1 SGHTA and CDR2 FQGNSA. Trimming took 1 base from V and 10 from J; bases not matched to a gene: 5. The CDR3 protein is CASSLVVGQGAFF. The CDR3 nucleotides are TGTGCCAGCAGCTTAGTGGTCGGACAGGGAGCTTTCTTT.